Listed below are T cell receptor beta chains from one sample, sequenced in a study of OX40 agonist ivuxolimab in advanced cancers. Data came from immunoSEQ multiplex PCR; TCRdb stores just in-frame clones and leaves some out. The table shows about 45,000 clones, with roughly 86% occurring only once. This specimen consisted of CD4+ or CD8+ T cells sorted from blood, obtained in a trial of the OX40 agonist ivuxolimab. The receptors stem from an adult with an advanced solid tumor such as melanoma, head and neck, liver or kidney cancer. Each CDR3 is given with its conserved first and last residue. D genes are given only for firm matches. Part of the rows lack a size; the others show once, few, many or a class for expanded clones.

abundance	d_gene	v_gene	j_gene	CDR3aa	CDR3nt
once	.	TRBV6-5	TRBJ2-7	CASRPPATYEQYF	TGTGCCAGCAGACCTCCCGCAACCTACGAGCAGTACTTC
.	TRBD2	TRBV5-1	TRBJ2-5	CASSLTSGPETQYF	TGCGCCAGCAGCTTAACTAGCGGCCCGGAAACCCAGTACTTC
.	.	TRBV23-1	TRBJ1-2	CACRASLKLYGYTF	TGCGCCTGCCGGGCCTCACTTAAACTCTATGGCTACACCTTC
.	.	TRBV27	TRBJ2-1	CASSASGGLAGYYYNEQFF	TGTGCCAGCAGTGCTTCAGGGGGGTTAGCGGGTTATTATTACAATGAGCAGTTCTTC
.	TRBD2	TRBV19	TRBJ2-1	CASSIMGGSSYNEQFF	TGTGCCAGTAGTATAATGGGGGGGAGCTCCTACAATGAGCAGTTCTTC
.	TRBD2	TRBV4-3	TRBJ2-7	CASSQGLAVSYEQYF	TGCGCCAGCAGCCAGGGCCTAGCGGTCTCCTACGAGCAGTACTTC
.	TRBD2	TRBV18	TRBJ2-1	CASSPRGLGGSSNNEQFF	TGTGCCAGCTCACCAAGAGGGCTGGGCGGGAGCTCGAACAATGAGCAGTTCTTC
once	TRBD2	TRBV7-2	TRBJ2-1	CASSLSSGSAHNEQFF	TGTGCCAGCAGCCTTTCAAGCGGGAGTGCCCACAATGAGCAGTTCTTC
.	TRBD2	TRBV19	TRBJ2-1	CASSIDHGSGRANEQFF	TGTGCCAGTAGTATAGATCATGGTAGCGGGAGGGCGAATGAGCAGTTCTTC
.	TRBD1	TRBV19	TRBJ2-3	CASSPTDRGLADTQYF	TGTGCCAGTAGTCCGACGGACAGGGGGCTTGCAGATACGCAGTATTTT
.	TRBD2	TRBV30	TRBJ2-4	CAWRREVNIQYF	TGTGCCTGGAGGCGGGAGGTAAACATTCAGTACTTC
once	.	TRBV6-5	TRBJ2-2	CASSSHTNTGELFF	TGTGCCAGCAGTTCCCACACGAACACCGGGGAGCTGTTTTTT
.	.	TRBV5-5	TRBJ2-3	CASSLESSGGTDTQYF	TGTGCCAGCAGCTTGGAAAGCTCGGGTGGCACAGATACGCAGTATTTT
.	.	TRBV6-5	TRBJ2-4	CASSSGPGVAKNIQYF	TGTGCCAGCAGTTCAGGACCAGGTGTAGCCAAAAACATTCAGTACTTC
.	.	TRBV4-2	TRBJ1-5	CASSPSPNNRVSNQPQHF	TGTGCCAGCAGCCCTTCCCCCAATAACAGGGTTAGCAATCAGCCCCAGCATTTT
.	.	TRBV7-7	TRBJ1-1	CASSILPQGLTEAFF	TGTGCTAGCAGCATCCTCCCCCAGGGTTTAACTGAAGCTTTCTTT
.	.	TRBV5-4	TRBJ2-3	CASSLPGSTDTQYF	TGTGCCAGCAGCTTGCCAGGGAGCACAGATACGCAGTATTTT
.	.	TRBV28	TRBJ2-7	CASSLNSYEQYF	TGTGCCAGCAGTCTCAACTCCTACGAGCAGTACTTC
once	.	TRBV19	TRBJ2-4	CASTPLGLSDIQYF	TGTGCCAGTACCCCCCTTGGGCTTTCGGACATTCAGTACTTC
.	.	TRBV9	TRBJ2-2	CASSVSSGHANTGELFF	TGTGCCAGCAGCGTCTCTTCCGGACACGCGAACACCGGGGAGCTGTTTTTT
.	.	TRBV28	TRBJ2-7	CASSQGWGRTGQYF	TGTGCCAGCAGCCAGGGTTGGGGGCGGACTGGGCAGTACTTC
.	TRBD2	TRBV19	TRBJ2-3	CASSIGTGTRRDTQYF	TGTGCCAGTAGTATCGGAACAGGGACTAGAAGAGATACGCAGTATTTT
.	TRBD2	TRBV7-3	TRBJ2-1	CASSLLGGGAAYNEQFF	TGTGCCAGCAGCTTACTGGGCGGGGGGGCAGCCTACAATGAGCAGTTCTTC
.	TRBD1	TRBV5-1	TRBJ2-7	CASSLEMGTVSEQYF	TGCGCCAGCAGCTTGGAGATGGGGACAGTCTCCGAGCAGTACTTC
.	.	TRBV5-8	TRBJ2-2	CASSFEWRGPGTGELFF	TGTGCCAGCAGCTTTGAGTGGAGGGGGCCGGGCACCGGGGAGCTGTTTTTT
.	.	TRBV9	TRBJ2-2	CASSVVVSTGELFF	TGTGCCAGCAGCGTAGTTGTGAGCACCGGGGAGCTGTTTTTT
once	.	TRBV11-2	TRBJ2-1	CASSLERIYNEQFF	TGTGCCAGCAGCTTAGAGCGGATCTACAATGAGCAGTTCTTC
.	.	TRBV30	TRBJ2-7	CAWSVRGAPSYEQYF	TGTGCCTGGAGTGTACGCGGGGCACCGTCCTACGAGCAGTACTTC
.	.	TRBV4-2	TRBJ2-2	CASSQSVGRGTGELFF	TGTGCCAGCAGCCAATCTGTGGGGCGCGGCACCGGGGAGCTGTTTTTT
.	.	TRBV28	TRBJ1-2	CASTPGLSNYGYTF	TGTGCCAGCACCCCGGGACTTTCGAACTATGGCTACACCTTC
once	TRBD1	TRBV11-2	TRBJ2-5	CASSLVRQGAFGETQYF	TGTGCCAGCAGCTTAGTCCGACAGGGGGCCTTTGGGGAGACCCAGTACTTC
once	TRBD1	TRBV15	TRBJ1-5	CATSRGTGYQPQHF	TGTGCCACCAGCAGGGGGACAGGGTATCAGCCCCAGCATTTT
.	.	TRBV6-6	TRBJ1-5	CASSYLNSNQPQHF	TGTGCCAGCAGTTACCTAAATAGCAATCAGCCCCAGCATTTT
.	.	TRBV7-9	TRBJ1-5	CASSLQVHGPQHF	TGTGCCAGCAGCTTACAGGTCCACGGGCCCCAGCATTTT
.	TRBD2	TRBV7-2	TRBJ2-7	CASSSSSGREYEQYF	TGTGCCAGCAGCTCTTCTAGCGGGAGGGAATACGAGCAGTACTTC